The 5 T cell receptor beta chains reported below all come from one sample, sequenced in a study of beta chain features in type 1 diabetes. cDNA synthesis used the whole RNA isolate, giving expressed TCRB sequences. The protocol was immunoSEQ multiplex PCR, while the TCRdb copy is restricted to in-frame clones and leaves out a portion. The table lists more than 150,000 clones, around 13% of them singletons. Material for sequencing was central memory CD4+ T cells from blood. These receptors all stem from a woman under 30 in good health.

The CDR3 region has the DNA TGTGCCAGCAGTGACAGCGGGAGGCCCGGGGAGCTGTTTTTT. This gives the protein CASSDSGRPGELFF. This chain links TRBV6-1 with TRBJ2-2, with 9 nucleotides matching TRBD2. CDR3 length: 14 residues. V was pared by 3 bases and J by 6 bases, with 2 bases of the junction left unmatched. Per germline, CDR1 MNHNS and CDR2 SASEGT.

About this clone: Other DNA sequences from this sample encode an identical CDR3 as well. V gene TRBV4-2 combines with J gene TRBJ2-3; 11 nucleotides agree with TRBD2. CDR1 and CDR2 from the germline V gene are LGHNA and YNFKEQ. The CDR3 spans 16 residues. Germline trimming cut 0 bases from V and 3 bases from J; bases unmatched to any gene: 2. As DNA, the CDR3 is TGTGCCAGCAGCCAAGATCTAGCGGGAGGTACAGATACGCAGTATTTT. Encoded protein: CASSQDLAGGTDTQYF.

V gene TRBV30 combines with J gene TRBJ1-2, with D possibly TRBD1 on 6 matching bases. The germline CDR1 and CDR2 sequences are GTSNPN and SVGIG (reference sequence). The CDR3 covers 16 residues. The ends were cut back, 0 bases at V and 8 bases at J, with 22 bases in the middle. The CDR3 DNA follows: TGTGCCTGGAGTGTACAGGGAACAGAGCGTCGGTTAGGCTACACCTTC. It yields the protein CAWSVQGTERRLGYTF.

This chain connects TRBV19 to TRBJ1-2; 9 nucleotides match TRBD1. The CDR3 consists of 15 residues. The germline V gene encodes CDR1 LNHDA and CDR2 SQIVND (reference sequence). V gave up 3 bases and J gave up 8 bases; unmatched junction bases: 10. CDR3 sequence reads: CASSIRGQGVGGYTF. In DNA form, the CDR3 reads TGTGCCAGTAGTATCCGGGGACAGGGTGTTGGCGGCTACACCTTC.

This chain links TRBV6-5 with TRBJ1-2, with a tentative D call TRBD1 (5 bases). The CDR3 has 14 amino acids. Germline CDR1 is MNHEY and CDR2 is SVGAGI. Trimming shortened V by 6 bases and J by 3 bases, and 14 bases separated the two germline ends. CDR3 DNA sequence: TGTGCCAGCAGGCCCGGGGGAATTTACTATGGCTACACCTTC. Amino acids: CASRPGGIYYGYTF.